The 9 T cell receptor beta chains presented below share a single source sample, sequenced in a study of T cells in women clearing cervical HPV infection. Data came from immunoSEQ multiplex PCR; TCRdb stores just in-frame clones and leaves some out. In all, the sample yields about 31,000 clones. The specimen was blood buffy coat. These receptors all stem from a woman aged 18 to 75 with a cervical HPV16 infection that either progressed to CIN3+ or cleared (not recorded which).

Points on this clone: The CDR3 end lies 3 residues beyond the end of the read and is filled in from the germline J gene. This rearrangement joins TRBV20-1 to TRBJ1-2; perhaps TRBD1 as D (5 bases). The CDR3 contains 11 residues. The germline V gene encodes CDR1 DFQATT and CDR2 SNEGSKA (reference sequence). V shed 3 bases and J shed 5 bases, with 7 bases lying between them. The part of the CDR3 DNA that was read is TGCAGTGCTAGCGACAGTTATGGC. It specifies CSASDSYG. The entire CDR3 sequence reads CSASDSYGYTF.

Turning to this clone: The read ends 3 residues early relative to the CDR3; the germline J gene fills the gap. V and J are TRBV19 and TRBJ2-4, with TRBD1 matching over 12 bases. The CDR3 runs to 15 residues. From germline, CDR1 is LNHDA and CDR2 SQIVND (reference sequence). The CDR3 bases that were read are TGTGCCAGTACCCACACGGGACAGGGGGCGCGTTCT. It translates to CASTHTGQGARS. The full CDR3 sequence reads CASTHTGQGARSQYF. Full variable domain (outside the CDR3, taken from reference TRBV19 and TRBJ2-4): DGGITQSPKYLFRKEGQNVTLSCEQNLNHDAMYWYRQDPGQGLRLIYYSQIVNDFQKGDIAEGYSVSREKKESFPLTVTSAQKNPTAFYLCASTHTGQGARSQYFGAGTRLSVL.

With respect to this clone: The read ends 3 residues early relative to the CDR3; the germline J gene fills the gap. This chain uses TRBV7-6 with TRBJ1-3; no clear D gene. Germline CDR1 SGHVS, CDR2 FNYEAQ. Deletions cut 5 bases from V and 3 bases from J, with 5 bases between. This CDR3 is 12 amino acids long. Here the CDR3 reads CASSPNGNTIYF. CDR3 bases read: TGTGCCAGCAGCCCCAATGGAAACACC.

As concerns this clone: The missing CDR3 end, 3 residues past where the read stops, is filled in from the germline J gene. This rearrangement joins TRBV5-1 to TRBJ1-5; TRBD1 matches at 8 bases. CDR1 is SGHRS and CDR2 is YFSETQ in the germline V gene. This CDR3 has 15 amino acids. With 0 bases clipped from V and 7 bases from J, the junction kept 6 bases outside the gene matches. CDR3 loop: CASSLEGGQGQPQHF. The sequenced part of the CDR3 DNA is TGCGCCAGCAGCTTGGAGGGTGGACAGGGACAGCCC.

The CDR3 DNA, read in part, is TGCAGCGTGAAGACTAGCGGAGCAGATACG. Amino acid sequence: CSVKTSGADT. The full CDR3 is CSVKTSGADTQYF. The rearrangement joins TRBV29-1 to TRBJ2-3, with 9 bases lining up with TRBD2. Read data end 3 residues before the CDR3 end; the end is taken from the germline J gene. V shed 6 bases, J shed 4 bases, and the junction held 5 bases outside the gene matches. This CDR3 is 13 amino acids long. Germline CDR1 and CDR2: SQVTM and ANQGSEA.

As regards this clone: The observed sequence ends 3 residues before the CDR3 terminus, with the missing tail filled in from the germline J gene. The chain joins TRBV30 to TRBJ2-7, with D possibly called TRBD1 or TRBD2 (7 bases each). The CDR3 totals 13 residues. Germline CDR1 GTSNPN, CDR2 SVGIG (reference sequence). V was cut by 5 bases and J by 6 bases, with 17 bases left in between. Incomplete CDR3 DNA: TGTGCCTGGTCGAGACAGGGAGGGAGCGAG. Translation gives CAWSRQGGSE. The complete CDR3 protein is CAWSRQGGSEQYF.

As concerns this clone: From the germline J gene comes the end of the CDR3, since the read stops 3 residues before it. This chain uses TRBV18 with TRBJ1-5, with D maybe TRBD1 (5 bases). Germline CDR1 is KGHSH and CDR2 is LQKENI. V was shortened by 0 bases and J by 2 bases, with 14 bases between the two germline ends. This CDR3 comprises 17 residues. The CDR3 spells CASSPPGQKEGNQPQHF. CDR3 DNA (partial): TGTGCCAGCTCACCACCGGGGCAAAAGGAAGGCAATCAGCCC.

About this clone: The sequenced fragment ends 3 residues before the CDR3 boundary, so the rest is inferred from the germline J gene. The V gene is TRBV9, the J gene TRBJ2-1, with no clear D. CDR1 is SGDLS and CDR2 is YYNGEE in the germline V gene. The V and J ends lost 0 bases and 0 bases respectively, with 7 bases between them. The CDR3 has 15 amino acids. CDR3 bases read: TGTGCCAGCAGCGTAGCTATACGCTCCTACAATGAG. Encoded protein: CASSVAIRSYNE. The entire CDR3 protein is CASSVAIRSYNEQFF.

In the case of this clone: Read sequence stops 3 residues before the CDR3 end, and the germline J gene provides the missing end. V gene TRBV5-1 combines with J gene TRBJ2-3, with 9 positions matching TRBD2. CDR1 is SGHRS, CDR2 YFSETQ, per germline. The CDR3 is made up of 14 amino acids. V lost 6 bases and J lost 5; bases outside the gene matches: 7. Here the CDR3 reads CASKTSGVGDTQYF. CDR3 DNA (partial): TGCGCCAGCAAGACTAGCGGAGTGGGAGATACG.